Listed below are T cell receptor beta chains from one sample, sequenced in a study of cytomegalovirus exposure and HLA in healthy donors. Libraries were prepared by immunoSEQ multiplex PCR; TCRdb keeps only in-frame clonotypes and omits some of them. This table holds approximately 92,000 clones, 69% found once. Material for sequencing was PBMCs. Receptor source: a man aged 45-60 years in good health and CMV-seronegative. Each CDR3 is given with its conserved first and last residue. The D gene is left open where the match is weak. Some rows mark clone size as missing; the rest say once, few, many or name a class of expanded clone.

TRBD1,few,TRBV30,TRBJ1-1,CAWETGKNTEAFF,TGTGCCTGGGAGACAGGGAAGAACACTGAAGCTTTCTTT
NA,once,TRBV7-2,TRBJ1-5,CASSTGSRQPQHF,TGTGCCAGCAGCACAGGGTCGAGGCAGCCCCAGCATTTT
TRBD2,NA,TRBV7-2,TRBJ2-1,CASSSVGGSSYNEQFF,TGTGCCAGCAGCTCAGTCGGGGGGAGCTCCTACAATGAGCAGTTCTTC
NA,NA,TRBV13,TRBJ2-1,CASRESSAYNEQFF,TGTGCCAGCAGGGAATCTAGCGCTTACAATGAGCAGTTCTTC
NA,NA,TRBV7-9,TRBJ2-3,CASSLYGPLTDTQYF,TGTGCCAGCAGCTTATATGGGCCGCTTACAGATACGCAGTATTTT
NA,NA,TRBV30,TRBJ1-6,CAWSVQGYSPLHF,TGTGCCTGGAGTGTCCAGGGTTATTCACCCCTCCACTTT
TRBD1,NA,TRBV29-1,TRBJ1-2,CSVLGGRGPPGYTF,TGCAGCGTTTTGGGGGGCAGGGGGCCCCCTGGCTACACCTTC
TRBD2,NA,TRBV4-3,TRBJ2-2,CASSPYSRTSGWSGELFF,TGCGCCAGCAGCCCGTATAGTCGGACTAGCGGGTGGAGCGGGGAGCTGTTTTTT
TRBD2,NA,TRBV4-3,TRBJ2-5,CASSQDPGDSGGMETQYF,TGCGCCAGCAGCCAAGACCCCGGAGATAGCGGGGGGATGGAGACCCAGTACTTC
NA,NA,TRBV6-5,TRBJ2-2,CASRIAGHGELFF,TGTGCCAGCAGAATAGCAGGGCACGGGGAGCTGTTTTTT
NA,NA,TRBV19,TRBJ1-1,CASSTGQMGAGTEAFF,TGTGCCAGTAGTACCGGACAGATGGGGGCCGGTACTGAAGCTTTCTTT
NA,NA,TRBV18,TRBJ2-5,CASSPRQTGPQETQYF,TGTGCCAGCTCACCCAGGCAGACAGGTCCCCAAGAGACCCAGTACTTC
NA,NA,TRBV7-6,TRBJ2-2,CASSLVLRGTRRDTGELFF,TGTGCCAGCAGCTTAGTCTTAAGGGGGACCCGACGGGACACCGGGGAGCTGTTTTTT
TRBD2,once,TRBV5-4,TRBJ2-5,CASSSTSGIKETQYF,TGTGCCAGCAGCTCCACTAGCGGGATTAAAGAGACCCAGTACTTC
NA,NA,TRBV7-2,TRBJ1-6,CASSGRDSYNSPLHF,TGTGCCAGCAGCGGCAGGGACTCCTATAATTCACCCCTCCACTTT
TRBD1,NA,TRBV27,TRBJ2-1,CASSSRQGKSEQFF,TGTGCCAGCAGTTCCCGACAGGGTAAGAGTGAGCAGTTCTTC
NA,NA,TRBV10-3,TRBJ2-5,CATGLGGETQYF,TGTGCCACCGGGTTGGGGGGAGAGACCCAGTACTTC
TRBD1,NA,TRBV2,TRBJ1-2,CASSRTGNNYGYTF,TGTGCCAGCAGCCGGACAGGAAATAACTATGGCTACACCTTC
NA,NA,TRBV5-1,TRBJ2-2,CASSSTQGGGNTGELFF,TGCGCCAGCAGCTCCACCCAGGGCGGGGGCAACACCGGGGAGCTGTTTTTT
TRBD2,NA,TRBV30,TRBJ2-5,CAGDVAGGTTQYF,TGTGCCGGGGACGTAGCGGGAGGGACGACCCAGTACTTC
TRBD1,NA,TRBV7-2,TRBJ1-2,CASSTYRGQGYTF,TGTGCCAGCAGCACCTACAGGGGGCAAGGCTACACCTTC
TRBD1,once,TRBV28,TRBJ1-2,CASSLPGQGNYGYTF,TGTGCCAGCAGTTTACCCGGACAGGGGAACTATGGCTACACCTTC
TRBD1,NA,TRBV5-1,TRBJ1-5,CASSLEPTGGGQPQHF,TGCGCCAGCAGCTTGGAACCTACAGGGGGAGGTCAGCCCCAGCATTTT
NA,NA,TRBV6-5,TRBJ1-1,CASSYSQQGAEAFF,TGTGCCAGCAGTTACTCGCAGCAAGGGGCTGAAGCTTTCTTT
TRBD2,NA,TRBV4-1,TRBJ2-6,CASTYEGGGAYGANVLTF,TGCGCCAGCACCTATGAAGGCGGGGGGGCCTATGGGGCCAACGTCCTGACTTTC
TRBD2,NA,TRBV2,TRBJ2-2,CASLPGGSYTGELFF,TGTGCCAGCTTACCGGGGGGTAGTTACACCGGGGAGCTGTTTTTT
NA,once,TRBV5-6,TRBJ1-1,CASSLVAGMNTEAFF,TGTGCCAGCAGCTTGGTGGCCGGGATGAACACTGAAGCTTTCTTT
TRBD1,NA,TRBV5-1,TRBJ1-1,CASSQTGDTEAFF,TGCGCCAGCAGCCAGACAGGGGACACTGAAGCTTTCTTT
TRBD1,NA,TRBV19,TRBJ2-7,CASTGTGSSYEQYF,TGTGCCAGTACCGGGACAGGATCCTCCTACGAGCAGTACTTC
NA,NA,TRBV14,TRBJ1-1,CASSLPNPGLRNTEAFF,TGTGCCAGCAGCCTCCCAAACCCAGGGCTTCGGAACACTGAAGCTTTCTTT
TRBD1,NA,TRBV4-1,TRBJ2-3,CASSLGQGIDTQYF,TGCGCCAGCAGCCTCGGACAGGGTATCGATACGCAGTATTTT
TRBD1,few,TRBV6-6,TRBJ2-7,CASSGGGDRAYEQYF,TGTGCCAGCAGTGGGGGAGGGGACAGGGCGTACGAGCAGTACTTC
TRBD1,NA,TRBV5-4,TRBJ2-7,CASSSRDRGSYEQYF,TGTGCCAGCAGCTCCCGGGACAGGGGGTCCTACGAGCAGTACTTC
TRBD2,NA,TRBV18,TRBJ2-1,CASSPGLAGDNEQFF,TGTGCCAGCTCACCCGGACTAGCGGGAGATAATGAGCAGTTCTTC
TRBD1,NA,TRBV2,TRBJ2-5,CASSGTGGEGTQYF,TGTGCCAGCAGTGGGACAGGGGGAGAAGGGACCCAGTACTTC
NA,NA,TRBV30,TRBJ2-1,CAWIGTRGRNEQFF,TGTGCCTGGATTGGGACTAGGGGGCGAAATGAGCAGTTCTTC
NA,few,TRBV28,TRBJ2-1,CASRAGGRDEQFF,TGTGCCAGCAGAGCCGGGGGGCGGGATGAGCAGTTCTTC